A single sample gave rise to the 6 T cell receptor beta chains below, sequenced in a study of T-cell memory formation after mild COVID-19. TCRdb called the 5' RACE reads again in MiXCR, with one record for every CDR3 protein. The profile shows around 450,000 distinct CDR3 sequences, roughly 26% of them singletons. Sequencing was done on a sample of PBMCs or a T cell subset sorted from them (not recorded which). These receptors were taken from an adult woman who had mild COVID-19 (a few samples of this study predate the infection). Cell type and time point are not known.

This clonotype was seen a handful of times. The V call is TRBV6-6, the J call TRBJ1-5, with unresolved D. Trimming removed 2 bases at V and 3 bases at J, with 8 bases between. Germline values: CDR1 MNHNY, CDR2 SVGAGI (reference sequence). This CDR3 spans 14 amino acids. Written as DNA, the CDR3 is TGTGCCAGCAGTTACGAAACAGTCAATCAGCCCCAGCATTTT. This translates into CASSYETVNQPQHF.

Comment on this clonotype: A junction end diverges from the germline sequence, so it may reflect a read error. The rearrangement links TRBV20-1 to TRBJ2-7, with 8 nucleotides matching TRBD2. CDR1 DFQATT and CDR2 SNEGSKA come from the germline V gene (reference sequence). The CDR3 totals 15 residues. The CDR3 is CSARHSGKSSYKQYF. In DNA, the CDR3 is TGCAGTGCTAGACATAGCGGGAAGAGCTCCTACAAGCAGTACTTC.

V usage is TRBV6-5 and J usage is TRBJ2-3; D might be TRBD2 (7 bases). This CDR3 comprises 15 residues. Germline assignment: CDR1 MNHEY and CDR2 SVGAGI. Trimming removed 4 bases at V and 0 bases at J, with 11 bases between. The DNA for the CDR3 is TGTGCCAGCAGTTGGGAGGGGGGTAGCACAGATACGCAGTATTTT. Residues: CASSWEGGSTDTQYF.

The chain employs TRBV7-6 and TRBJ1-2, with D unresolved. The germline V and J ends were trimmed by 2 bases and 1 base, with 8 bases remaining between them. The CDR3 covers 14 residues. CDR1 and CDR2 (germline): SGHVS, FNYEAQ. This chain's CDR3 is CASSLSGDNYGYTF. For the CDR3, the DNA is TGTGCCAGCAGCTTAAGTGGGGATAACTATGGCTACACCTTC.

The chain employs TRBV5-1 and TRBJ2-1; 10 bases agree with TRBD2. The CDR3 runs 17 residues. The V and J ends lost 3 bases and 4 bases, in that order; junction bases with no gene match: 10. CDR1 and CDR2 (germline): SGHRS, YFSETQ. The CDR3, as DNA: TGCGCCAGCAGCTCGGGGGCTAGCGGGAGTCTTTACAATGAGCAGTTCTTC. Amino acid sequence: CASSSGASGSLYNEQFF.

This rearrangement joins TRBV12-3 or TRBV12-4 to TRBJ1-6; D call uncertain. This CDR3 is 14 amino acids long. V gave up 5 bases and J gave up 6 bases, with 11 bases separating them. In DNA form, the CDR3 reads TGTGCCAGCAGTCTCTCCGGACCTAATTCACCCCTCCACTTT. Encoded protein: CASSLSGPNSPLHF.